Listed here is a single TCR beta chain. Original data processing: By means of reference gene primer amplification, nucleated cell counts were estimated. The data were produced by immunoSEQ multiplex PCR, yet TCRdb's version contains in-frame clones alone and is incomplete. D and trimming were read from the DNA, whereas the V and J calls and clone size are those reported in that table. The sample has 140,000 to 150,000 clones; 85% to 90% are singletons. This sample is drawn from a study of blood T cell repertoires in COVID-19. Study in general: Researchers got acute and convalescent COVID-19 samples from the United States, Italy and Spain. T cells, B-cell-depleted T cells, or PBMCs supplied cDNA or gDNA.

This CDR3 spans 15 amino acids. V was cut by 3 bases and J by 7 bases, with 15 bases left in between. Germline CDR1 is LNHDA and CDR2 is SQIVND (reference sequence). What was sequenced was peripheral blood. The V gene is TRBV19, the J gene TRBJ1-4; D is perhaps TRBD1 (5 bases). The receptor was isolated from a human donor in a cohort sampled during active COVID-19. The CDR3 bases are TGTGCCAGTAGTATGAGCGGGACGGGACTTGAAAAACTGTTTTTT. Protein product: CASSMSGTGLEKLFF.